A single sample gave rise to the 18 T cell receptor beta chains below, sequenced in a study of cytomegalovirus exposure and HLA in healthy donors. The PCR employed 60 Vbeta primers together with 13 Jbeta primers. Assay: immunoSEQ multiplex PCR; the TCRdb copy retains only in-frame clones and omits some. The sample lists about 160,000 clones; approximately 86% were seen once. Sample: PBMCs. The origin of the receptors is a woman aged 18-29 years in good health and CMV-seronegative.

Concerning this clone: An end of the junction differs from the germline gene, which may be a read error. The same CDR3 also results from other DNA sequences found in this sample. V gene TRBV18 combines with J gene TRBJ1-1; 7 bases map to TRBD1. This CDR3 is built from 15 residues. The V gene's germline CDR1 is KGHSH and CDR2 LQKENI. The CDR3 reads CASSPKGALNTEAFF. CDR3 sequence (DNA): TGTGCCAGCTCACCAAAGGGGGCCTTGAACACTGAGGCTTTCTTT.

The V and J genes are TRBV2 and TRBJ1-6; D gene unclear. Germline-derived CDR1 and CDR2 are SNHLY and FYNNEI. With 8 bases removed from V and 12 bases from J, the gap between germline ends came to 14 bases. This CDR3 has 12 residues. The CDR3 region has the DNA TGTGCCAGCCAGCGGGCGGAGGGACCCCTCCACTTT. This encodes CASQRAEGPLHF.

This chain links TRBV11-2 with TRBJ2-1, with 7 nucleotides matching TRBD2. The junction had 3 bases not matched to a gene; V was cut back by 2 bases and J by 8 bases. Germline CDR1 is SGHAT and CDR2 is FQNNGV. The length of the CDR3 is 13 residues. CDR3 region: CASSLMGGDEQFF. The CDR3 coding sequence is TGTGCCAGCAGCTTAATGGGAGGGGATGAGCAGTTCTTC.

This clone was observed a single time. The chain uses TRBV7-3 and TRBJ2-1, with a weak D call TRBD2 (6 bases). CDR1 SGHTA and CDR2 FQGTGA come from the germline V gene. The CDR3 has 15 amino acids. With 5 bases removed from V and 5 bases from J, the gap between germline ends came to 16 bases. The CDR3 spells CASSPLSGANNEQFF. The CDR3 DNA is TGTGCCAGCAGCCCCCTTTCGGGAGCAAACAATGAGCAGTTCTTC.

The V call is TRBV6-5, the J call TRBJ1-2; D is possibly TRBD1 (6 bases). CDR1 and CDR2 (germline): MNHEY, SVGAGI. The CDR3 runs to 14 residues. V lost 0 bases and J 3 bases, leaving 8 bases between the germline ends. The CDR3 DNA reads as TGTGCCAGCAGTTACTCGCCAGGGGACTATGGCTACACCTTC. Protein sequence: CASSYSPGDYGYTF.

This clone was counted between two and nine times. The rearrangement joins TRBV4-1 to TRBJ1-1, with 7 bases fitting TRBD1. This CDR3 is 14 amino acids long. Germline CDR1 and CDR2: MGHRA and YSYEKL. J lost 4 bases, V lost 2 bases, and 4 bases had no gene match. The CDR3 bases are TGCGCCAGCAGCCAAAGACAGGGAGGCACTGAAGCTTTCTTT. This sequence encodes CASSQRQGGTEAFF.

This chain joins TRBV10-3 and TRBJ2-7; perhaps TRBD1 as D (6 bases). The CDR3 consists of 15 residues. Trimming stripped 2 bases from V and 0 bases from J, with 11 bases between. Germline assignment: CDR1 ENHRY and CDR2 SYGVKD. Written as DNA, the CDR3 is TGTGCCATCAGTGAGAATCCGGGACACTCCTACGAGCAGTACTTC. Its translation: CAISENPGHSYEQYF.

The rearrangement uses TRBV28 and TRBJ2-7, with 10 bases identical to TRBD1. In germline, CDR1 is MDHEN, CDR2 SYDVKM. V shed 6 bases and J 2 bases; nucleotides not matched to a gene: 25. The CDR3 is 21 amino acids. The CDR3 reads CASSLNLGGTGDAGLAYEQYF. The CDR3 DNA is TGTGCCAGCAGCCTAAACCTGGGGGGGACAGGGGACGCGGGATTGGCCTACGAGCAGTACTTC.

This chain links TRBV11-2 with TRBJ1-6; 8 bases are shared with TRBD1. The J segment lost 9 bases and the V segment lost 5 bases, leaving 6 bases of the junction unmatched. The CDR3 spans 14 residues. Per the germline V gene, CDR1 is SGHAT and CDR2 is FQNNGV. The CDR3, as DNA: TGTGCCAGCAGCCAGGGACAGGCAGTTTCACCCCTCCACTTT. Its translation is CASSQGQAVSPLHF.

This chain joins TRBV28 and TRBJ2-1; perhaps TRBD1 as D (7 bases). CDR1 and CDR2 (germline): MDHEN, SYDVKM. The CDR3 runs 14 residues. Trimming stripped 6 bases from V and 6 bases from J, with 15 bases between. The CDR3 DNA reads TGTGCCAGCAGCCGCGGGACAGCTCTCAATGAGCAGTTCTTC. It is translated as CASSRGTALNEQFF. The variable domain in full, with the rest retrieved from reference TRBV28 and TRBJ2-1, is DVKVTQSSRYLVKRTGEKVFLECVQDMDHENMFWYRQDPGLGLRLIYFSYDVKMKEKGDIPEGYSVSREKKERFSLILESASTNQTSMYLCASSRGTALNEQFFGPGTRLTVL.

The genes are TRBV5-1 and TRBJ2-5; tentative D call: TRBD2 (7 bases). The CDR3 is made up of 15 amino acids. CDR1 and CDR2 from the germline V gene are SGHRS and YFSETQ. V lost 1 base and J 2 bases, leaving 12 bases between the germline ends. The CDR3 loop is CASSLRGAVQETQYF. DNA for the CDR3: TGCGCCAGCAGCTTGCGGGGGGCGGTTCAAGAGACCCAGTACTTC.

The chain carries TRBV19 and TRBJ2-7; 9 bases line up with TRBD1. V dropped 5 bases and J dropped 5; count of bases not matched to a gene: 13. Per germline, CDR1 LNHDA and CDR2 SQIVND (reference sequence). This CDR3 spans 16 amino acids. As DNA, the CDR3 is TGTGCCAGTAGTTCCCCGCCCGGGACAGGGCCCCACGAGCAGTACTTC. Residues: CASSSPPGTGPHEQYF.

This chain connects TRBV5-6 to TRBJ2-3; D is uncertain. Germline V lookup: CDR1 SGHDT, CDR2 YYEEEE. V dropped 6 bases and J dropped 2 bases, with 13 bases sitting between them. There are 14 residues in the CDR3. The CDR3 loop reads CASTSWAHTDTQYF. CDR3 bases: TGTGCCAGCACCTCTTGGGCCCACACAGATACGCAGTATTTT.

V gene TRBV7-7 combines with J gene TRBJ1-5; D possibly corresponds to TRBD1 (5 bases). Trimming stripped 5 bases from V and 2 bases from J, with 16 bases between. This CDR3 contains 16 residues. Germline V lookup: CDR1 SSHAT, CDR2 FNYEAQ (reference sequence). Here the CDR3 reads CASSPWQGYCNQPQHF. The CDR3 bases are TGTGCCAGCAGCCCGTGGCAGGGCTATTGCAATCAGCCCCAGCATTTT.

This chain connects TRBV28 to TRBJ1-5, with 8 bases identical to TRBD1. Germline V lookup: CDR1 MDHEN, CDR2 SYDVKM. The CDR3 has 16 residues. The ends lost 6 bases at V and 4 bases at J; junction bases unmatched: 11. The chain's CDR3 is CASRGELRTGNQPQHF. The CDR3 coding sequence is TGTGCCAGCAGAGGAGAACTTAGGACAGGGAATCAGCCCCAGCATTTT.

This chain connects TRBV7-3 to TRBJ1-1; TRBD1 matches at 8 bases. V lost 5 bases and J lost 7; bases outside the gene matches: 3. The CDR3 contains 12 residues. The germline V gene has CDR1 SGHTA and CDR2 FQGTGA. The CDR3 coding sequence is TGTGCCAGCAGCCCCGGACAGGGTGAAGCTTTCTTT. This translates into CASSPGQGEAFF.

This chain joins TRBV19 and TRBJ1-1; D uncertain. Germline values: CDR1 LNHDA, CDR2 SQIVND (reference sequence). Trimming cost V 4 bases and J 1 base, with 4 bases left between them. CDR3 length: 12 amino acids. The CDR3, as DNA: TGTGCCAGTAGTAACGGGAACACTGAAGCTTTCTTT. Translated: CASSNGNTEAFF. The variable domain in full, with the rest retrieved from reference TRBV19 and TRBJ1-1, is DGGITQSPKYLFRKEGQNVTLSCEQNLNHDAMYWYRQDPGQGLRLIYYSQIVNDFQKGDIAEGYSVSREKKESFPLTVTSAQKNPTAFYLCASSNGNTEAFFGQGTRLTVV.

The CDR3 reads CASSEQLTGGYEQYF. The CDR3 DNA follows: TGTGCCAGCAGTGAACAGTTGACAGGGGGCTACGAGCAGTACTTC. This chain connects TRBV6-1 to TRBJ2-7, with 9 positions matching TRBD1. V trimming: 2 bases; J trimming: 3 bases; junction bases outside the gene matches: 5. CDR1 is MNHNS, CDR2 SASEGT, per germline. The CDR3 loop spans 15 amino acids.